This T cell receptor beta chain was retrieved from a study of cytomegalovirus exposure and HLA in healthy donors. Whole-study findings and limits: The study listed 150 to 200 cytomegalovirus-associated TCR beta chains. Specificity for CMV antigens was confirmed in vitro for three of the CMV-associated chains. The finding came from a later analysis; first-cohort TCR clusters tended to co-occur in the approximately 120 validation repertoires. According to reports, the classifier identified cytomegalovirus status with high specificity and sensitivity.

Libraries were prepared by immunoSEQ multiplex PCR; TCRdb keeps only in-frame clonotypes and omits some of them. The sample carries fewer than 200,000 clones, 86% recorded once. Germline CDR1 and CDR2: GTSNPN and SVGIG (reference sequence). CDR3 length: 11 residues. V lost 3 bases to trimming and J lost 2 bases, with 4 bases between them. A note on this clone: Its target is unknown.

The source material was PBMCs. V is TRBV30 and J is TRBJ1-1; D call uncertain. The sequence derives from a woman between 25 and 40 years old in good health and CMV-seronegative. DNA of the CDR3: TGTGCCTGGAGCCACAACACTGAAGCTTTCTTT. Residues: CAWSHNTEAFF.